The rows below give T cell receptor beta chains drawn from one sample of a study of CD8 T cells in ankylosing spondylitis. TCRdb reanalysed the 5' RACE reads using MiXCR and keeps one entry per CDR3 protein. The profile shows about 130,000 distinct CDR3 sequences, around 9.7% of them singletons. Sequenced sample: blood, either unsorted or a sorted T cell fraction (not recorded which). These receptors originate from a male donor with ankylosing spondylitis or in good health (not recorded which). The CDR3 runs from the conserved cysteine through the conserved F or W. A D gene is named only where the DNA matches it firmly. Where a row states a size, it is once, few, many or the class of an expanded clone; other rows omit it.

DNA	CDR3	size	length	D	V	J
TGTGCCAGCAGCGCAAGCTCCTACGAGCAGTACTTC	CASSASSYEQYF	many	12	NA	TRBV9	TRBJ2-7
TGCGCCAGCAGCCAAGCACAGACCAGAAACACTGAAGCTTTCTTT	CASSQAQTRNTEAFF	many	15	NA	TRBV5-1	TRBJ1-1
TGCGCCAGCAGCTTGATTCTGACGGGGTCGAATTCCTACAATGAGCAGTTCTTC	CASSLILTGSNSYNEQFF	many	18	NA	TRBV5-1	TRBJ2-1
TGTGCCAGCAGTAAACAGGGGGACAATGAGCAGTTCTTC	CASSKQGDNEQFF	many	13	TRBD1	TRBV6-6	TRBJ2-1
TGCGCCAGCAGCTTACAGGGGCAGGCTAACTATGGCTACACCTTC	CASSLQGQANYGYTF	many	15	TRBD1	TRBV5-1	TRBJ1-2
TGTGCCAGCAGCCAACCCCCGTCCGTTTATGGCTACACCTTC	CASSQPPSVYGYTF	many	14	NA	TRBV6-2/TRBV6-3	TRBJ1-2
TGTGCCAGCACCCCGGGACAGGGGTTGGAGACCCAGTACTTC	CASTPGQGLETQYF	few	14	TRBD1	TRBV28	TRBJ2-5
TGCAGCGGAGGGAGTGGGAACATTCAGTACTTC	CSGGSGNIQYF	many	11	NA	TRBV29-1	TRBJ2-4
TGTGCCAGCAGCTCGGGAAACAATGAGCAGTTCTTC	CASSSGNNEQFF	few	12	NA	TRBV6-6	TRBJ2-1
TGTGCCAGCAGTTTAGTAGCGGGGCCCGGGACCCAGTACTTC	CASSLVAGPGTQYF	NA	14	TRBD2	TRBV12-3/TRBV12-4	TRBJ2-5
TGTGCCAGCAGAATTAAGGGTGAGCAGTTCTTC	CASRIKGEQFF	many	11	NA	TRBV12-3/TRBV12-4	TRBJ2-1
TGCGCCAGCAGCTTGTTCACGGGAGGGGGGAATGAGCAGTTCTTC	CASSLFTGGGNEQFF	many	15	TRBD2	TRBV5-1	TRBJ2-1
TGCAGTGCTAGAGATGGCCCGGGAGTGCAGTATTTT	CSARDGPGVQYF	few	12	NA	TRBV20-1	TRBJ2-3
TGTGCCAGCAGCGTTCAGGGCACTTCCTACGAGCAGTACTTC	CASSVQGTSYEQYF	NA	14	NA	TRBV12-3/TRBV12-4	TRBJ2-7
TGTGCCAGCAGCCCGCTGGACTGGGTCCCTGCTGGAAACACCATATATTTT	CASSPLDWVPAGNTIYF	many	17	NA	TRBV7-2	TRBJ1-3
TGCAGTGCCCGCGGTAACTCTAATCAGCCCCAGCATTTT	CSARGNSNQPQHF	many	13	NA	TRBV20-1	TRBJ1-5
TGTGCCAGCAGCCCCCCCGCCGGGATACAAAGCGAGCAGTACTTC	CASSPPAGIQSEQYF	many	15	NA	TRBV28	TRBJ2-7
TGCAGTGCGCGCCCGGGACTACGCACAGATACGCAGTATTTT	CSARPGLRTDTQYF	many	14	TRBD2	TRBV20-1	TRBJ2-3
TGTGCCAGCAGCTCCCCCGTGGGACTAGCTGTCTACAATGAGCAGTTCTTC	CASSSPVGLAVYNEQFF	many	17	TRBD2	TRBV7-9	TRBJ2-1
TGTGCCAGCAGCTTAGGACGGACTAGTAGGTACGAGCAGTACTTC	CASSLGRTSRYEQYF	many	15	TRBD2	TRBV11-1	TRBJ2-7
TGTGCCAGCAGCTTAGCGCCTTTCCCGGGCGACTATGGCTACACCTTC	CASSLAPFPGDYGYTF	NA	16	NA	TRBV7-6	TRBJ1-2
TGTGCCAGCAGCGTGGACAGTCCATACAATGAGCAGTTCTTC	CASSVDSPYNEQFF	many	14	NA	TRBV7-9	TRBJ2-1
TGTGCCACCAGCAGAGATCGGGCTAGCGGGATGGGTGAGCAGTTCTTC	CATSRDRASGMGEQFF	NA	16	TRBD2	TRBV15	TRBJ2-1
TGCGCCAGCAGCTTGGGGGGTTCCTACAATGAGCAGTTCTTC	CASSLGGSYNEQFF	many	14	NA	TRBV5-1	TRBJ2-1
TGCGCCAGCAGCGGATTCCAGGGCTCCCAAGAGACCCAGTACTTC	CASSGFQGSQETQYF	many	15	NA	TRBV5-1	TRBJ2-5
TGCAGTGCCAGAGCTTGGACTAGCCACAATGAGCAGTTCTTC	CSARAWTSHNEQFF	many	14	TRBD2	TRBV20-1	TRBJ2-1
TGTGCCAGCCGATCGACAGGGAATCAGCCCCAGCATTTT	CASRSTGNQPQHF	many	13	TRBD1	TRBV7-2	TRBJ1-5
TGCGCCAGCAGCGCCGGGACTAGCGAATTGAATGAGCAGTTCTTC	CASSAGTSELNEQFF	many	15	TRBD2	TRBV5-1	TRBJ2-1
TGTGCCAGCAGCTTAACTCATGGCTACGAGCAGTACTTC	CASSLTHGYEQYF	many	13	NA	TRBV11-2	TRBJ2-7
TGCGCCAGCAGCCCTCTAGCAACGCGGGGTTTATACAATGAGCAGTTCTTC	CASSPLATRGLYNEQFF	many	17	NA	TRBV5-1	TRBJ2-1
TGTGCCTGGAGTGTCTGGACCCTCAGGCTCCAGCAGTACTTC	CAWSVWTLRLQQYF	few	14	NA	TRBV30	TRBJ2-7
TGCGCCAGCAGCCAAGCCGTCCTAGCGGGGGACAATGAGCAGTTCTTC	CASSQAVLAGDNEQFF	few	16	TRBD2	TRBV4-1	TRBJ2-1
TGTGCCAGCAGCTTAGTTCCGGAAAGCGTGAACACTGAAGCTTTCTTT	CASSLVPESVNTEAFF	many	16	NA	TRBV7-2	TRBJ1-1
TGCGCCAGCAGCCCTCGGGAGGGCGACTACGAGCAGTACTTC	CASSPREGDYEQYF	many	14	TRBD2	TRBV5-1	TRBJ2-7
TGTGCCAGCTCACGACAGGGGGATGAAAAACTGTTTTTT	CASSRQGDEKLFF	NA	13	TRBD1	TRBV18	TRBJ1-4
TGCAGCGTTGAAGATCGGGGGAGAGGCGAGACCCAGTACTTC	CSVEDRGRGETQYF	NA	14	NA	TRBV29-1	TRBJ2-5
TGTGCCAGCAGCCAAACAGGGTACGAGCAGTACTTC	CASSQTGYEQYF	many	12	NA	TRBV5-4	TRBJ2-7
TGCAGTGTAAGGACTAGCACAGATACGCAGTATTTT	CSVRTSTDTQYF	many	12	NA	TRBV20-1	TRBJ2-3
TGTGCCAGCAGCGTAGACGGGTTCTCTGGAAACACCATATATTTT	CASSVDGFSGNTIYF	many	15	NA	TRBV9	TRBJ1-3
TGCAGTGCCCGAACGGGACAGGGACATTCACCCCTCCACTTT	CSARTGQGHSPLHF	few	14	TRBD1	TRBV20-1	TRBJ1-6